This TCR beta chain was sequenced during a study of graft-versus-host responses after intestinal transplantation. Study-wide findings and caveats: GvH clones appeared in recipient marrow, some first in ileum or blood.

Using immunoSEQ multiplex PCR, the repertoire was profiled, and TCRdb retains in-frame clones only, with some absent. The data contain just over 40,000 clones, approximately 96% of them seen just once; the ten biggest clones take up roughly 0.52%. About this clone: The antigen remains undetermined.

The CDR3 is made up of 16 amino acids. The V end was cut by 0 bases, the J end by 2 bases, with 15 bases between. CDR1 is SGDLS, CDR2 YYNGEE, per germline. The clonotype was recovered from a human donor who was the organ donor for an intestinal transplant. Sequences were derived from unstimulated CD8+ T cells sorted from spleen or lymph node cells, sampled before transplant. The chain joins TRBV9 to TRBJ2-7, with unresolved D. The CDR3 spells CASSVVGSTFAYEQYF. As DNA, the CDR3 is TGTGCCAGCAGCGTAGTCGGTTCGACGTTTGCCTACGAGCAGTACTTC.